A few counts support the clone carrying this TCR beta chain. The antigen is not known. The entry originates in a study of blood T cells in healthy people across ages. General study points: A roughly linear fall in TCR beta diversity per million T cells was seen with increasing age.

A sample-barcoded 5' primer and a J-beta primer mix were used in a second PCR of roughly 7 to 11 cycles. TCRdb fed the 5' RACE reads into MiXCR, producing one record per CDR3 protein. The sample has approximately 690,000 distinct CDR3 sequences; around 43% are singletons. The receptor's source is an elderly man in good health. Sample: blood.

CDR3 sequence (DNA): TGTGCCAGCAGCTTAGCGGGCGGGGGGGCAAATACGCAGTATTTT. Its translation is CASSLAGGGANTQYF. The chain recombines TRBV7-6 with TRBJ2-3; 9 bases fit TRBD2. The CDR3 is made up of 15 amino acids. CDR1 is SGHVS, CDR2 FNYEAQ, per germline. The trim removed 0 bases at V and 7 bases at J, leaving 5 bases unmatched.